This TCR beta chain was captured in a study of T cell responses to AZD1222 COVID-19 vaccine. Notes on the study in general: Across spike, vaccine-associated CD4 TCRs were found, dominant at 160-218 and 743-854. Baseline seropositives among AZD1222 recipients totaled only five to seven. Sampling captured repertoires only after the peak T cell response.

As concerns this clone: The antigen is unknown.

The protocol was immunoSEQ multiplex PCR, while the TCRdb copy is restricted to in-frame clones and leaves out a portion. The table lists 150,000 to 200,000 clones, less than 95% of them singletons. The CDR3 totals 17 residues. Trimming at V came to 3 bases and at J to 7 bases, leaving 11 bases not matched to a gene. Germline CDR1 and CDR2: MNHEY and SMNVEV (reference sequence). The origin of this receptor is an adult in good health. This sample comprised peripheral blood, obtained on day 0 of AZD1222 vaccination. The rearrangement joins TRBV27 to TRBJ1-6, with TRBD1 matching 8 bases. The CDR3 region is CASSFGDQGAGNSPLHF. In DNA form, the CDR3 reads TGTGCCAGCAGTTTCGGGGACCAGGGGGCTGGGAATTCACCCCTCCACTTT.